Sequencing of this TCR beta chain was carried out in a study of metastatic and nonmetastatic thyroid tumors. Study-wide background: Both malignant and benign thyroid patients supplied peripheral blood and tumor or nodule tissue samples, across which the repertoires of these patients were then compared.

The study, taken as a whole, reports: Across blood and tumor, TCR beta diversity in malignant thyroid tumors was reportedly significantly higher than in benign nodules.

This CDR3 contains 15 residues. The V gene lost 6 bases and the J gene lost 3 bases, with 15 bases spanning the gap. Germline V gene lookup returns CDR1 KGHSH and CDR2 LQKENI. In the original workflow: Differences in CDR3 between clinicopathological groups were drawn on to build a classifier intended to discriminate distant-metastatic papillary thyroid cancer patients. TCRdb ran MiXCR on the PCR reads. It is TCRdb's table, rather than the study itself, that gives the V and J calls and clone size. The table shows about 20,000 clones, with roughly 24% occurring only once. Thyroid surgery was preceded by no treatment in any patient. About this clone: The target antigen is unknown.

The material sequenced was tumor tissue. This TCR came from a female donor with papillary thyroid cancer or a benign thyroid nodule (not recorded which). Some clones in this sample may be carry-over from other donors' samples. The rearrangement joins TRBV18 to TRBJ1-3, with D possibly matching TRBD1 (6 bases). In DNA form, the CDR3 reads TGTGCCAGCTCTCCGAACAGGGCAAGTGGAAACACCATATATTTT. This codes for CASSPNRASGNTIYF.